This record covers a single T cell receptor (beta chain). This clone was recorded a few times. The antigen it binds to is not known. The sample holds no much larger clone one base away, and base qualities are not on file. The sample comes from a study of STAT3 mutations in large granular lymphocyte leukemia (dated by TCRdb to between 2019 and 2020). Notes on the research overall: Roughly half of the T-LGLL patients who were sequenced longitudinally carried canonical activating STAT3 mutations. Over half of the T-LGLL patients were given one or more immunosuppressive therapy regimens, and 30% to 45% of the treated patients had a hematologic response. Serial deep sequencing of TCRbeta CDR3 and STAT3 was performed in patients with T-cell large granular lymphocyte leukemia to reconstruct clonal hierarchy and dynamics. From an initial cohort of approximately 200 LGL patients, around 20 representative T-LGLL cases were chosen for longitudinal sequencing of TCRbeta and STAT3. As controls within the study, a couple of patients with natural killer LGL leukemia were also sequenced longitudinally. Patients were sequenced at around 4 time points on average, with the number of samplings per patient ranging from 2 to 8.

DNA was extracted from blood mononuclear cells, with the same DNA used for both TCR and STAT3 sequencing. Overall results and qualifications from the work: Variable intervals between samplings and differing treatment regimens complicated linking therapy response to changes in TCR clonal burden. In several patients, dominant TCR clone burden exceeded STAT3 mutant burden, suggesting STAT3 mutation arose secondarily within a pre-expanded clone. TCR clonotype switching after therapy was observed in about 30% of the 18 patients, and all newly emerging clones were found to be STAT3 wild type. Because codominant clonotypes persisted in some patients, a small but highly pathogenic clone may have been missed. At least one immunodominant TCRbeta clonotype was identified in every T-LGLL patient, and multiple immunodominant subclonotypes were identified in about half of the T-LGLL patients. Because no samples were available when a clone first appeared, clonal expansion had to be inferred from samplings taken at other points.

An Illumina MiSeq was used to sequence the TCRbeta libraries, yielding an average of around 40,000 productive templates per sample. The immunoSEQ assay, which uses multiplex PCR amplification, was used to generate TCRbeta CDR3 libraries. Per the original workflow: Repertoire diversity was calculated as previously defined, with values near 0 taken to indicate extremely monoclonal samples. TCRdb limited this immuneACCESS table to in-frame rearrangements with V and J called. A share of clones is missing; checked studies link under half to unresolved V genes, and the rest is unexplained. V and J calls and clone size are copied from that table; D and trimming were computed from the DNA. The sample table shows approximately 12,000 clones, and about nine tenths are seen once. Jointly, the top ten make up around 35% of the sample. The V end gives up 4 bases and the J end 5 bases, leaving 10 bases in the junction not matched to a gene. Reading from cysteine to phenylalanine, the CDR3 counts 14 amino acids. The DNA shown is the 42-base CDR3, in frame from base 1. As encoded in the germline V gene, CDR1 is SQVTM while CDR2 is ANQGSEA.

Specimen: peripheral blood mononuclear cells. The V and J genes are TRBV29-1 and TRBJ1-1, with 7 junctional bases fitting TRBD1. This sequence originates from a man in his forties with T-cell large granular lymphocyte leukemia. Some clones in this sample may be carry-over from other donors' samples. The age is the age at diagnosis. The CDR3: CSVVTGVGVTEAFF. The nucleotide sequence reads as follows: TGCAGCGTTGTTACAGGGGTGGGAGTAACTGAAGCTTTCTTT.